This entry lists 6 T cell receptor beta chains sequenced from one sample in a study of T cells expressing NK-cell markers. TCRdb reprocessed the 5' RACE reads, keeping one entry per CDR3 protein, no DNA. Its table records about 380,000 distinct CDR3 sequences. The sequenced sample was blood T cells: a sorted CD56 or NKG2C T cell subset, CD4+ or CD8+ T cells, or bulk PBMC T cells (not recorded which). These receptors were taken from a man aged 18-75 years in good health.

This chain joins TRBV20-1 and TRBJ2-5; TCRdb's D call of TRBD1 is untestable without DNA. The CDR3 totals 17 residues. In germline, CDR1 is DFQATT, CDR2 SNEGSKA (reference sequence). The CDR3 reads CSARARGGFVRGETQYF.

The chain recombines TRBV7-6 with TRBJ2-7; TCRdb designates TRBD1, a call that cannot be tested without DNA. This CDR3 comprises 15 residues. Germline V gene data show CDR1 as SGHVS and CDR2 as FNYEAQ. The CDR3 loop reads CASSRQTGANYEQYF.

The chain is built from TRBV10-3 and TRBJ2-1; TCRdb reports TRBD2, a call that lacks DNA to check it against. In germline, CDR1 is ENHRY, CDR2 SYGVKD. This CDR3 spans 12 amino acids. CDR3 amino acids: CATGLAGNEQFF.

CDR3 protein: CATSRDRAETQYF. The chain employs TRBV15 and TRBJ2-5; TCRdb's D gene call, TRBD1, goes unchecked for lack of DNA. The germline gives CDR1 LNHNV, CDR2 YYDKDF (reference sequence). The CDR3 covers 13 residues.

This chain links TRBV5-1 with TRBJ2-2; without DNA, the TCRdb call of TRBD2 cannot be checked. Germline V CDR1 and CDR2: SGHRS, YFSETQ. CDR3 length: 17 residues. CDR3: CASSPWTSGGASGELFF.

The chain recombines TRBV15 with TRBJ2-5; TCRdb returns TRBD1, unconfirmable since there is no DNA. The CDR3 extends over 14 amino acids. Germline CDR1 LNHNV, CDR2 YYDKDF (reference sequence). CDR3 protein: CATSRDHREETQYF.